This T cell receptor beta chain was profiled in a study of T cells in localized non-small cell lung cancer. Points from the study as a whole: Appearing in adjacent lung were a median about 60 of the top 100 tumor clones. Measurement of T cell clonality placed uninvolved adjacent lung highest, above the level in tumor. Longer overall survival was linked to higher blood T cell density.

Notes on this clone: Its specificity is unknown.

TCRdb's copy holds only in-frame clones and misses some; the assay was immunoSEQ multiplex PCR. The table includes under 95,000 clones, around 84% detected once. Source: peripheral blood, taken before any cancer treatment. This clonotype was obtained from an older female donor with stage I lung adenocarcinoma.

CDR3 protein: CASSGTGANTGELFF. The CDR3 DNA reads TGTGCCAGCAGCGGGACAGGAGCGAACACCGGGGAGCTGTTTTTT. The rearrangement uses TRBV2 and TRBJ2-2, with 8 nucleotides matching TRBD1. V dropped 6 bases and J dropped 0; count of bases not matched to a gene: 3. The CDR3 is 15 amino acids. Germline V gene data show CDR1 as SNHLY and CDR2 as FYNNEI.